These T cell receptor beta chains were read from a single sample in a study of blood T cell repertoires in COVID-19. Using immunoSEQ multiplex PCR, the repertoire was profiled, and TCRdb retains in-frame clones only, with some absent. The data show fewer than 250,000 clones, 85% to 90% seen once. The sample was PBMCs or T cells enriched from blood (not recorded which). The receptors derive from a man aged 25 to 40 who had been exposed to COVID-19. Both conserved end residues are part of each CDR3. D genes are given only for firm matches. Not every row has a clone size; where given, it reads once, few, many or a size class.

J: TRBJ2-1; V: TRBV3-1/TRBV3-2; size: NA; D: TRBD2; DNA: TGTGCCAGCAGCTGGACTAGCGGCGAGCAGTTCTTC; CDR3: CASSWTSGEQFF
J: TRBJ1-5; V: TRBV19; size: once; D: NA; DNA: TGTGCCAGTAGTGGCAGCAATCAGCCCCAGCATTTT; CDR3: CASSGSNQPQHF
J: TRBJ2-2; V: TRBV6-5; size: NA; D: NA; DNA: TGTGCCAGCAAACGGGGGATGAACACCGGGGAGCTGTTTTTT; CDR3: CASKRGMNTGELFF
J: TRBJ2-3; V: TRBV4-1; size: NA; D: NA; DNA: TGCGCCAGCAGCCCCGAGTCCGATTTCAGCACAGATACGCAGTATTTT; CDR3: CASSPESDFSTDTQYF
J: TRBJ2-5; V: TRBV12-3/TRBV12-4; size: NA; D: TRBD1; DNA: TGTGCCAGCAGTTTAAACAGGGGAGAGACCCAGTACTTC; CDR3: CASSLNRGETQYF
J: TRBJ2-1; V: TRBV12-5; size: once; D: TRBD2; DNA: TGTGCTAGTGGTTTGAGGGACTACCCATACAATGAGCAGTTCTTC; CDR3: CASGLRDYPYNEQFF
J: TRBJ1-2; V: TRBV19; size: NA; D: NA; DNA: TGTGCCAGTAGTTCCGGGTCTCGCTATGGCTACACCTTC; CDR3: CASSSGSRYGYTF
J: TRBJ2-7; V: TRBV2; size: NA; D: TRBD1; DNA: TGTGCCAGCAGTGAAGTGACAGGGGGCTTAAGGGGGAAGACCTACGAGCAGTACTTC; CDR3: CASSEVTGGLRGKTYEQYF
J: TRBJ2-3; V: TRBV25-1; size: NA; D: NA; DNA: TGTGCCAGCAGTGAAAATGTGTTGGGGCCAGATACGCAGTATTTT; CDR3: CASSENVLGPDTQYF
J: TRBJ1-5; V: TRBV19; size: NA; D: NA; DNA: TGTGCCAGTAGTACGACAGGTCCCAATCAGCCCCAGCATTTT; CDR3: CASSTTGPNQPQHF
J: TRBJ1-5; V: TRBV6-5; size: NA; D: NA; DNA: TGTGCCAGCAGACCAAGACAGGGCAATCAGCCCCAGCATTTT; CDR3: CASRPRQGNQPQHF
J: TRBJ2-1; V: TRBV4-1; size: NA; D: NA; DNA: TGCGCCAGCAGCCAAGATCGTAAAAACAATGAGCAGTTCTTC; CDR3: CASSQDRKNNEQFF
J: TRBJ2-1; V: TRBV4-1; size: NA; D: TRBD2; DNA: TGCGCCAGCAGTCCGCAGCCTAGCGGGCACAATGAGCAGTTCTTC; CDR3: CASSPQPSGHNEQFF
J: TRBJ1-4; V: TRBV6-5; size: NA; D: NA; DNA: TGTGCCACCAAGATCGACAGCCATCCTAATGAAAAACTGTTTTTT; CDR3: CATKIDSHPNEKLFF
J: TRBJ1-2; V: TRBV14; size: NA; D: NA; DNA: TGTGCCAGCAGCCCTAAGACTTCAGGGGATGACGACTATGGCTACACCTTC; CDR3: CASSPKTSGDDDYGYTF
J: TRBJ1-3; V: TRBV2; size: NA; D: TRBD1; DNA: TGTGCCAGCAATGGTGACAGGGAAAACACCATATATTTT; CDR3: CASNGDRENTIYF
J: TRBJ1-5; V: TRBV27; size: NA; D: NA; DNA: TGTGCCAGCAGCCTCGGGTCGAGGCAGCATTTT; CDR3: CASSLGSRQHF
J: TRBJ2-3; V: TRBV5-1; size: NA; D: TRBD2; DNA: TGCGCCAGCAGCTTTACGAACGAAGCGGGGGGGAGCACAGATACGCAGTATTTT; CDR3: CASSFTNEAGGSTDTQYF
J: TRBJ1-1; V: TRBV14; size: NA; D: TRBD1; DNA: TGTGCCAGCAGCCAAGAGGGACAGGGCACTCCGGCTTTCTTT; CDR3: CASSQEGQGTPAFF
J: TRBJ1-5; V: TRBV6-5; size: NA; D: NA; DNA: TGTGCCAGCAATCAAAGGAGGGCTAGCAATCAGCCCCAGCATTTT; CDR3: CASNQRRASNQPQHF
J: TRBJ1-4; V: TRBV29-1; size: NA; D: NA; DNA: TGCAGCGTTGTCAGTACTATTAATGAAAAACTGTTTTTT; CDR3: CSVVSTINEKLFF
J: TRBJ1-6; V: TRBV27; size: NA; D: NA; DNA: TGTGCCAGCAGTTTATCCCCATGGGGCGGGGGAAATTCACCCCTCCACTTT; CDR3: CASSLSPWGGGNSPLHF
J: TRBJ1-1; V: TRBV5-1; size: NA; D: NA; DNA: TGCGCCAGCAGCCTCGGGGGGGACACTGAAGCTTTCTTT; CDR3: CASSLGGDTEAFF
J: TRBJ2-2; V: TRBV19; size: NA; D: NA; DNA: TGTGCCAGTAGCGGACAGTTAGGGCCCGGGGAGCTGTTTTTT; CDR3: CASSGQLGPGELFF
J: TRBJ2-5; V: TRBV5-1; size: NA; D: NA; DNA: TGCGCCAGCTTGGGGGGCGGGGGAACTAGCCGGCAAGCGGCCCAGTACTTC; CDR3: CASLGGGGTSRQAAQYF
J: TRBJ1-1; V: TRBV2; size: NA; D: NA; DNA: TGTGCCAGTGGGACTTACACTGAAGCTTTCTTT; CDR3: CASGTYTEAFF
J: TRBJ1-1; V: TRBV2; size: few; D: NA; DNA: TGTGCCAGCAGTGAAGGGCGGTGGCAGGGTGGGTCCGGTGAAGCTTTCTTT; CDR3: CASSEGRWQGGSGEAFF
J: TRBJ1-4; V: TRBV4-1; size: many; D: TRBD1; DNA: TGCGCCAGCAGCCATCCCGACAGGGGGATTGAAAAACTGTTTTTT; CDR3: CASSHPDRGIEKLFF
J: TRBJ2-2; V: TRBV7-9; size: NA; D: NA; DNA: TGTGCCAGCAGCCAGACTCGAAACACCGGGGAGCTGTTTTTT; CDR3: CASSQTRNTGELFF
J: TRBJ1-5; V: TRBV19; size: once; D: TRBD1; DNA: TGTGCCAGTAGTCATCCATCGCACCGGGACAGGGGGCGAAGCAATCAGCCCCAGCATTTT; CDR3: CASSHPSHRDRGRSNQPQHF
J: TRBJ1-1; V: TRBV5-4; size: NA; D: NA; DNA: TGTGCCAGCAGCTTGGACAGTGACACTGAAGCTTTCTTT; CDR3: CASSLDSDTEAFF
J: TRBJ2-7; V: TRBV4-3; size: NA; D: NA; DNA: TGCGCCAGCAGCCAAGAATGGGGAGGCAAGTTCGGGTACGAGCAGTACTTC; CDR3: CASSQEWGGKFGYEQYF
J: TRBJ1-6; V: TRBV7-9; size: NA; D: NA; DNA: TGTGCCAGCAGCTTAGATTTAGCCAATTCACCCCTCCACTTT; CDR3: CASSLDLANSPLHF
J: TRBJ2-7; V: TRBV3-1/TRBV3-2; size: NA; D: TRBD1; DNA: TGTGCCAGCAGCCAGACAGGGCGGAACGAGCAGTACTTC; CDR3: CASSQTGRNEQYF
J: TRBJ2-5; V: TRBV4-1; size: NA; D: TRBD1; DNA: TGCGCCAGCAGCCAAGATCTGATGACCCCGGGACAGGCAAAAGTACAAGAGACCCAGTACTTC; CDR3: CASSQDLMTPGQAKVQETQYF
J: TRBJ1-4; V: TRBV18; size: once; D: TRBD1; DNA: TGTGCCAGCCAGGGACAGACTAATGAAAAACTGTTTTTT; CDR3: CASQGQTNEKLFF
J: TRBJ2-5; V: TRBV29-1; size: NA; D: NA; DNA: TGCAGCGTTGGGAGGGGTCAAGAGACCCAGTACTTC; CDR3: CSVGRGQETQYF
J: TRBJ2-3; V: TRBV19; size: NA; D: NA; DNA: TGTGCCAGTAGTCGAGACAGGAAAGATACGCAGTATTTT; CDR3: CASSRDRKDTQYF
J: TRBJ1-2; V: TRBV27; size: NA; D: NA; DNA: NA; CDR3: CASSLIFGSANYGYTF
J: TRBJ1-1; V: TRBV13; size: NA; D: NA; DNA: TGTGCCAGCAGCTTTGAGGTGAACACTGAAGCTTTCTTT; CDR3: CASSFEVNTEAFF
J: TRBJ1-5; V: TRBV10-3; size: NA; D: TRBD1; DNA: TGTGCCATCAGTGCGGACAGGGATCAGCCCCAGCATTTT; CDR3: CAISADRDQPQHF
J: TRBJ2-7; V: TRBV27; size: NA; D: NA; DNA: TGTGCCAGCAGTTTAGAGGGGGTGACCCCCTACGAGCAGTACTTC; CDR3: CASSLEGVTPYEQYF
J: TRBJ1-4; V: TRBV7-6; size: few; D: TRBD1; DNA: TGTGCCAGCAGCTCCTTCCAGGGGGGAAAACTGTTTTTT; CDR3: CASSSFQGGKLFF
J: TRBJ2-1; V: TRBV2; size: NA; D: TRBD1; DNA: TGTGCCAGCAGTAGCCTGACAGGGATCATTAGTAATGAGCAGTTCTTC; CDR3: CASSSLTGIISNEQFF
J: TRBJ1-2; V: TRBV5-5; size: NA; D: NA; DNA: TGTGCCAGCAGCTTGCCAGGGGCCAACTATGGCTACACCTTC; CDR3: CASSLPGANYGYTF
J: TRBJ2-1; V: TRBV4-2; size: NA; D: NA; DNA: TGTGCTGTGAGCCAAGCGACCCTTATTTCCAATGAGCAGTTCTTC; CDR3: CAVSQATLISNEQFF
J: TRBJ1-5; V: TRBV5-1; size: once; D: NA; DNA: TGCGCCAGCAGCTTGAGGGGAAATCAGCCCCAGCATTTT; CDR3: CASSLRGNQPQHF
J: TRBJ2-1; V: TRBV10-1; size: NA; D: NA; DNA: TGCGCCAGCAGTGAGTCGGTGGCGGGGCGTTACAATGAGCAGTTCTTC; CDR3: CASSESVAGRYNEQFF
J: TRBJ1-1; V: TRBV9; size: NA; D: NA; DNA: TGTGCCAGCAGCGTAGAGGGCGGGGGCACTGAAGCTTTCTTT; CDR3: CASSVEGGGTEAFF
J: TRBJ2-1; V: TRBV7-8; size: NA; D: TRBD1; DNA: TGTGCCAGCCAGACAGGGGGCTTTTACAATGAGCAGTTCTTC; CDR3: CASQTGGFYNEQFF
J: TRBJ1-2; V: TRBV7-9; size: NA; D: NA; DNA: TGTGCCAGCAGCTTGGGCGGGGCCGTGGGTGGCTACACCTTC; CDR3: CASSLGGAVGGYTF
J: TRBJ2-2; V: TRBV5-6; size: NA; D: TRBD1; DNA: TGTGCCAGCAGCCGGGACAGGGGTTACACCGGGGAGCTGTTTTTT; CDR3: CASSRDRGYTGELFF
J: TRBJ2-7; V: TRBV2; size: NA; D: NA; DNA: TGTGCCAGCAGTGAACCCCGGGGGACCTCCTACGAGCAGTACTTC; CDR3: CASSEPRGTSYEQYF
J: TRBJ2-1; V: TRBV4-3; size: NA; D: NA; DNA: TGCGCCAGCAGCCAAGTCTATGACTCGCACGGGGGTGAGCAGTTCTTC; CDR3: CASSQVYDSHGGEQFF
J: TRBJ1-4; V: TRBV6-2/TRBV6-3; size: NA; D: TRBD1; DNA: TGTGCCAGCAGTAACCCAGGACAGGGAGATGAAAAACTGTTTTTT; CDR3: CASSNPGQGDEKLFF
J: TRBJ2-5; V: TRBV25-1; size: NA; D: TRBD1; DNA: TGTGCCAGCAGAGGGACAGGAGAACTAGAGACCCAGTACTTC; CDR3: CASRGTGELETQYF
J: TRBJ1-2; V: TRBV19; size: NA; D: TRBD1; DNA: TGTGCCAGTAGTATTGGGACAGGTCTTCCCTATGGCTACACCTTC; CDR3: CASSIGTGLPYGYTF
J: TRBJ2-2; V: TRBV5-1; size: NA; D: TRBD1; DNA: TGCGCCAGCAGCCTCCGGGACAGGGTTGGCGGCGGGGAGCTGTTTTTT; CDR3: CASSLRDRVGGGELFF
J: TRBJ2-4; V: TRBV7-2; size: NA; D: NA; DNA: TGTGCCAGCAGCTTAAGCGACAGCAACCGGTACTTC; CDR3: CASSLSDSNRYF
J: TRBJ2-7; V: TRBV4-1; size: once; D: NA; DNA: TGCGCCAGCAGCCAAGGGCCCCTCGGAGAGATCTACGAGCAGTACTTC; CDR3: CASSQGPLGEIYEQYF